This T cell receptor (beta chain) stems from a study of T cell responses to AZD1222 COVID-19 vaccine. This CDR3 region has 15 residues. Germline CDR1 MDHEN, CDR2 SYDVKM. J gave up 0 bases and V 2 bases, and 3 bases lay outside the gene matches. TCRdb keeps only in-frame clones here, not all; method: immunoSEQ multiplex PCR. The data show approximately 120,000 clones, around 90% seen once. The source of this sequence is an adult in good health. The V gene is TRBV28, the J gene TRBJ1-1; 7 bases map to TRBD1. The sample in question was peripheral blood, obtained on day 0 of MenACWY control vaccination. CDR3 loop: CASSLQGTVNTEAFF. The CDR3 DNA reads as TGTGCCAGCAGTTTACAGGGGACAGTGAACACTGAAGCTTTCTTT.